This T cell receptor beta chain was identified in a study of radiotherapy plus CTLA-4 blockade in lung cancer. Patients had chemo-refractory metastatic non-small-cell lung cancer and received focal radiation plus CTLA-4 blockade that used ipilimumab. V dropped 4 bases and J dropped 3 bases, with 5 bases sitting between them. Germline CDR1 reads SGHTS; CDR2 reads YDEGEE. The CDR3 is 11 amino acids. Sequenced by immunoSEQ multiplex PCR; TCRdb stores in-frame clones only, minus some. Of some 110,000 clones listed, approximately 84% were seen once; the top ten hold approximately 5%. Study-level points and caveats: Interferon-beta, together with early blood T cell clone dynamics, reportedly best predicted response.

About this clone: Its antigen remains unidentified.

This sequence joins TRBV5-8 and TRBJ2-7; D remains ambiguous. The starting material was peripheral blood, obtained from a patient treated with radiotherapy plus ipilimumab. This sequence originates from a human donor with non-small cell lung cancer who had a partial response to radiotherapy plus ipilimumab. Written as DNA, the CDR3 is TGTGCCAGCAGCCTAGTCTACGAGCAGTACTTC. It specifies CASSLVYEQYF. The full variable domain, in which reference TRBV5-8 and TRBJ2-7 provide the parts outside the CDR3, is EAGVTQSPTHLIKTRGQQATLRCSPISGHTSVYWYQQALGLGLQFLLWYDEGEERNRGNFPPRFSGRQFPNYSSELNVNALELEDSALYLCASSLVYEQYFGPGTRLTVT.